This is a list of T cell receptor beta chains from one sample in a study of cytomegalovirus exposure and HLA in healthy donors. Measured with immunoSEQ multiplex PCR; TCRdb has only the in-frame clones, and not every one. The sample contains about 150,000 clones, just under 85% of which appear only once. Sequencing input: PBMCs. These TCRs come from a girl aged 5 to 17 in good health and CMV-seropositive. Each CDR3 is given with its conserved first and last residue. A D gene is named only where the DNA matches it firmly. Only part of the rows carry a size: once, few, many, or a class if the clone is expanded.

CDR3 protein: CASSLPDRVYGYTF
CDR3 DNA: TGTGCCAGCAGTCTCCCCGACAGGGTCTATGGCTACACCTTC
CDR3 length: 14
J gene: TRBJ1-2
V gene: TRBV27
clone size: .
D gene: TRBD1

CDR3 protein: CASSQEAEQFF
CDR3 DNA: TGCGCCAGCAGCCAAGAGGCAGAGCAGTTCTTC
CDR3 length: 11
J gene: TRBJ2-1
V gene: TRBV4-1
clone size: .
D gene: .

CDR3 protein: CASSPSGYVLNYGYTF
CDR3 DNA: TGCGCCAGCAGCCCTTCAGGGTACGTTCTTAACTATGGCTACACCTTC
CDR3 length: 16
J gene: TRBJ1-2
V gene: TRBV4-1
clone size: .
D gene: .

CDR3 protein: CASSLISGRGEKLFF
CDR3 DNA: TGTGCCAGCAGCTTAATCTCAGGGCGGGGTGAAAAACTGTTTTTT
CDR3 length: 15
J gene: TRBJ1-4
V gene: TRBV7-8
clone size: .
D gene: .

CDR3 protein: CASTPSSYSNQPQHF
CDR3 DNA: TGTGCCAGTACCCCGTCTAGTTATAGCAATCAGCCCCAGCATTTT
CDR3 length: 15
J gene: TRBJ1-5
V gene: TRBV19
clone size: .
D gene: .

CDR3 protein: CASSLIDFHEQYF
CDR3 DNA: TGCGCCAGCAGCTTGATCGACTTTCACGAGCAGTACTTC
CDR3 length: 13
J gene: TRBJ2-7
V gene: TRBV5-1
clone size: .
D gene: .

CDR3 protein: CASRKEGQGVSRSYNSPLHF
CDR3 DNA: TGTGCTAGCAGAAAAGAGGGACAGGGGGTCTCCCGCTCCTATAATTCACCCCTCCACTTT
CDR3 length: 20
J gene: TRBJ1-6
V gene: TRBV7-7
clone size: .
D gene: TRBD1

CDR3 protein: CASRVLTGVLNEKLFF
CDR3 DNA: TGTGCCAGCAGGGTTCTTACAGGGGTTCTTAATGAAAAACTGTTTTTT
CDR3 length: 16
J gene: TRBJ1-4
V gene: TRBV27
clone size: .
D gene: TRBD1

CDR3 protein: CASSFTGYTKVYGYTF
CDR3 DNA: TGTGCCAGCAGTTTCACAGGGTACACTAAGGTCTATGGCTACACCTTC
CDR3 length: 16
J gene: TRBJ1-2
V gene: TRBV27
clone size: .
D gene: .

CDR3 protein: CASSDGDRGTGELFF
CDR3 DNA: TGTGCCAGCAGTGACGGGGACAGGGGTACCGGGGAGCTGTTTTTT
CDR3 length: 15
J gene: TRBJ2-2
V gene: TRBV6-4
clone size: .
D gene: TRBD1

CDR3 protein: CASSLTAISTDTQYF
CDR3 DNA: TGTGCCAGCAGTCTGACAGCGATTAGCACAGATACGCAGTATTTT
CDR3 length: 15
J gene: TRBJ2-3
V gene: TRBV27
clone size: .
D gene: .

CDR3 protein: CASSLTGLNTEAFF
CDR3 DNA: TGTGCCAGCAGTTTAACAGGGTTGAACACTGAAGCTTTCTTT
CDR3 length: 14
J gene: TRBJ1-1
V gene: TRBV2
clone size: .
D gene: .

CDR3 protein: CASSPQGRFSGNTIYF
CDR3 DNA: TGCGCCAGCAGCCCACAGGGGCGCTTCTCTGGAAACACCATATATTTT
CDR3 length: 16
J gene: TRBJ1-3
V gene: TRBV4-1
clone size: .
D gene: TRBD1

CDR3 protein: CASSKRDTEAFF
CDR3 DNA: TGTGCCAGCAGTAAGAGGGACACTGAAGCTTTCTTT
CDR3 length: 12
J gene: TRBJ1-1
V gene: TRBV25-1
clone size: .
D gene: .

CDR3 protein: CASSLDLSLGGQYF
CDR3 DNA: TGTGCCAGCAGCTTAGATCTCAGTCTAGGGGGGCAGTATTTT
CDR3 length: 14
J gene: TRBJ2-3
V gene: TRBV11-2
clone size: .
D gene: .

CDR3 protein: CASSEARDQGRQPQHF
CDR3 DNA: TGTGCCAGCAGTGAAGCCAGGGATCAGGGGCGCCAACCCCAGCATTTT
CDR3 length: 16
J gene: TRBJ1-5
V gene: TRBV2
clone size: .
D gene: .

CDR3 protein: CASSREPGDRVFGNTIYF
CDR3 DNA: TGTGCCAGCAGCCGCGAACCCGGTGACAGGGTTTTTGGAAACACCATATATTTT
CDR3 length: 18
J gene: TRBJ1-3
V gene: TRBV9
clone size: few
D gene: TRBD1

CDR3 protein: CASTRSGGDYEQYF
CDR3 DNA: TGCGCCAGCACCCGAAGCGGGGGGGACTACGAGCAGTACTTC
CDR3 length: 14
J gene: TRBJ2-7
V gene: TRBV5-1
clone size: .
D gene: TRBD2

CDR3 protein: CASSVAEGPYGQYF
CDR3 DNA: TGTGCCAGCAGCGTAGCGGAGGGCCCCTACGGGCAGTACTTC
CDR3 length: 14
J gene: TRBJ2-7
V gene: TRBV9
clone size: .
D gene: .

CDR3 protein: CASSPQEGLNTEAFF
CDR3 DNA: TGTGCCAGCAGCCCACAGGAGGGCCTGAACACTGAAGCTTTCTTT
CDR3 length: 15
J gene: TRBJ1-1
V gene: TRBV7-3
clone size: .
D gene: .

CDR3 protein: CASSEDFPRERRYGYTF
CDR3 DNA: TGTGCCAGCAGTGAAGATTTCCCCCGGGAGAGGAGATATGGCTACACCTTC
CDR3 length: 17
J gene: TRBJ1-2
V gene: TRBV6-1
clone size: .
D gene: .

CDR3 protein: CASSYQTPRRGVKYGYTF
CDR3 DNA: TGTGCCAGCAGTTATCAAACGCCCCGCAGGGGCGTTAAGTATGGCTACACCTTC
CDR3 length: 18
J gene: TRBJ1-2
V gene: TRBV6-7
clone size: .
D gene: .

CDR3 protein: CASSLANTLAATYEQYF
CDR3 DNA: TGTGCCAGCAGCTTAGCGAATACGTTGGCGGCGACCTACGAGCAGTACTTC
CDR3 length: 17
J gene: TRBJ2-7
V gene: TRBV7-2
clone size: .
D gene: .

CDR3 protein: CASSYSGDYEQYF
CDR3 DNA: TGTGCCAGCAGTTACTCGGGAGACTACGAGCAGTACTTC
CDR3 length: 13
J gene: TRBJ2-7
V gene: TRBV6-5
clone size: .
D gene: .

CDR3 protein: CASSPVPRGRIHEQFF
CDR3 DNA: TGTGCCAGCAGCCCGGTCCCCCGAGGGCGCATCCATGAGCAGTTCTTC
CDR3 length: 16
J gene: TRBJ2-1
V gene: TRBV7-2
clone size: .
D gene: .

CDR3 protein: CASSARGQGANSPLHF
CDR3 DNA: TGCGCCAGCAGCGCGAGGGGACAGGGGGCAAATTCACCCCTCCACTTT
CDR3 length: 16
J gene: TRBJ1-6
V gene: TRBV5-1
clone size: .
D gene: TRBD1

CDR3 protein: CASSLQGLAGTNSPLHF
CDR3 DNA: TGCGCCAGCAGCTTGCAGGGCTTAGCCGGAACCAATTCACCCCTCCACTTT
CDR3 length: 17
J gene: TRBJ1-6
V gene: TRBV5-1
clone size: .
D gene: .

CDR3 protein: CASSPGLAGNERYF
CDR3 DNA: TGTGCCAGCAGTCCGGGACTAGCGGGGAACGAGCGGTACTTC
CDR3 length: 14
J gene: TRBJ2-7
V gene: TRBV11-2
clone size: .
D gene: TRBD2

CDR3 protein: CASSAGTAPDTQYF
CDR3 DNA: TGTGCCAGCAGCGCCGGGACAGCCCCAGATACGCAGTATTTT
CDR3 length: 14
J gene: TRBJ2-3
V gene: TRBV9
clone size: .
D gene: TRBD1

CDR3 protein: CASSLASGGPTDTQYF
CDR3 DNA: TGCGCCAGCAGCTTGGCTAGCGGGGGCCCCACAGATACGCAGTATTTT
CDR3 length: 16
J gene: TRBJ2-3
V gene: TRBV5-1
clone size: .
D gene: TRBD2

CDR3 protein: CASSQDLGQYNEQFF
CDR3 DNA: TGCGCCAGCAGCCAAGATCTGGGACAGTACAATGAGCAGTTCTTC
CDR3 length: 15
J gene: TRBJ2-1
V gene: TRBV4-1
clone size: .
D gene: TRBD1

CDR3 protein: CASSIWSGGKDYGYTF
CDR3 DNA: TGTGCCAGTAGTATCTGGTCAGGGGGGAAGGACTATGGCTACACCTTC
CDR3 length: 16
J gene: TRBJ1-2
V gene: TRBV19
clone size: .
D gene: TRBD1

CDR3 protein: CASSLGLSANEKLFF
CDR3 DNA: TGTGCCAGCAGCTTAGGACTATCCGCTAATGAAAAACTGTTTTTT
CDR3 length: 15
J gene: TRBJ1-4
V gene: TRBV7-9
clone size: .
D gene: .

CDR3 protein: CASSEEGILFF
CDR3 DNA: TGTGCCAGCAGTGAAGAGGGGATACTGTTTTTT
CDR3 length: 11
J gene: TRBJ1-4
V gene: TRBV2
clone size: .
D gene: .

CDR3 protein: CASSPNGGARASTDTQYF
CDR3 DNA: TGCGCCAGCAGCCCCAATGGGGGGGCCCGTGCTAGCACAGATACGCAGTATTTT
CDR3 length: 18
J gene: TRBJ2-3
V gene: TRBV5-1
clone size: .
D gene: .

CDR3 protein: CASRRQGLYYGYTF
CDR3 DNA: TGTGCCAGCAGACGACAGGGGCTCTACTATGGCTACACCTTC
CDR3 length: 14
J gene: TRBJ1-2
V gene: TRBV6-5
clone size: .
D gene: TRBD1

CDR3 protein: CASSVGGDYSYEQYF
CDR3 DNA: TGTGCCAGCAGCGTAGGAGGGGACTACTCCTACGAGCAGTACTTC
CDR3 length: 15
J gene: TRBJ2-7
V gene: TRBV9
clone size: .
D gene: TRBD2

CDR3 protein: CASSQPGQISYEQYF
CDR3 DNA: TGTGCCAGCAGCCAACCGGGACAGATCTCCTACGAGCAGTACTTC
CDR3 length: 15
J gene: TRBJ2-7
V gene: TRBV14
clone size: .
D gene: TRBD1

CDR3 protein: CASSEVGARAFF
CDR3 DNA: TGTGCCAGCAGTGAAGTGGGGGCGCGGGCTTTCTTT
CDR3 length: 12
J gene: TRBJ1-1
V gene: TRBV6-1
clone size: once
D gene: .

CDR3 protein: CASSLVGATNEKLFF
CDR3 DNA: TGCGCCAGCAGCTTGGTGGGAGCAACTAATGAAAAACTGTTTTTT
CDR3 length: 15
J gene: TRBJ1-4
V gene: TRBV5-1
clone size: .
D gene: .

CDR3 protein: CASSILIGGYTF
CDR3 DNA: TGTGCCAGCAGCATCTTAATCGGGGGCTACACCTTC
CDR3 length: 12
J gene: TRBJ1-2
V gene: TRBV5-6
clone size: .
D gene: .